These 17 T cell receptor beta chains came from one sample sequenced in a study of CXCR3-negative and CXCR3-positive naive CD8 T cells. Study observations and caveats: TRB CDR3s of CXCR3-positive naive cells were more hydrophobic than those of CXCR3-negative naive cells.

Their antigens are not known. Libraries of TRB cDNA were made by 5' RACE and carried UMIs. From its re-call of the 5' RACE reads, TCRdb lists each CDR3 protein once, without DNA. The table lists around 65,000 distinct CDR3 sequences. The sequenced sample was naive CXCR3+ CD8+ T cells from blood. The subset here: CD45RO-CCR7+CD27+CD95- naive CD8+ T cells expressing CXCR3 (TNR3+). The origin of the receptors is a human donor in good health. Some clones in this sample may be carry-over from other donors' samples.

The V call is TRBV6-2 or TRBV6-3, the J call TRBJ2-5; TCRdb's D call, TRBD1, is unchecked because there is no DNA. Per germline, CDR1 MNHEY and CDR2 SVGEGT. The CDR3 is 16 residues long. CDR3 in amino acids: CASRTSRPYLGETQYF.

This CDR3 reads CASSFSSGEYSNQPQHF. The V and J genes are TRBV7-9 and TRBJ1-5. This CDR3 has 17 amino acids. Per germline, CDR1 SEHNR and CDR2 FQNEAQ (reference sequence).

This chain connects TRBV28 to TRBJ2-1; the TCRdb D gene call, TRBD1, has no DNA to confirm it. The CDR3 covers 14 residues. Per the germline V gene, CDR1 is MDHEN and CDR2 is SYDVKM. CDR3 region: CASSITRTGGEQFF. Filled out from reference TRBV28 and TRBJ2-1, the complete variable domain reads DVKVTQSSRYLVKRTGEKVFLECVQDMDHENMFWYRQDPGLGLRLIYFSYDVKMKEKGDIPEGYSVSREKKERFSLILESASTNQTSMYLCASSITRTGGEQFFGPGTRLTVL.

The J gene is TRBJ2-1, the V gene TRBV6-4; TCRdb gives TRBD2 as the D gene, but with no DNA this cannot be confirmed. Germline V gene lookup returns CDR1 MRHNA and CDR2 SNTAGT. The CDR3 consists of 16 residues. CDR3 in amino acids: CASSDSASGEYNEQFF.

V usage is TRBV7-8 and J usage is TRBJ2-6; checking the TCRdb D call of TRBD1 is not possible without DNA. This CDR3 spans 15 amino acids. Germline V gene data show CDR1 as SGHVS and CDR2 as FQNEAQ. CDR3 in amino acids: CASSPRPSGANVLTF.

Here the CDR3 reads CSVDRANGELFF. The chain uses TRBV29-1 and TRBJ2-2; the D call of TRBD1 rests on TCRdb alone, since no DNA is present to check it. Germline CDR1 SQVTM, CDR2 ANQGSEA. This CDR3 comprises 12 residues.

The chain is built from TRBV12-3 or TRBV12-4 and TRBJ2-4; without DNA, the TCRdb call of TRBD1 cannot be checked. This CDR3 comprises 14 residues. The CDR3 loop is CASSRAVSRNIQYF.

This chain links TRBV19 with TRBJ2-1. In germline, CDR1 is LNHDA, CDR2 SQIVND (reference sequence). The CDR3 is made up of 14 amino acids. The CDR3 loop is CASKGQGPYNEQFF.

The V gene is TRBV12-3 or TRBV12-4, the J gene TRBJ2-1; TCRdb designates TRBD2, a call that cannot be tested without DNA. This CDR3 is 16 amino acids long. This chain's CDR3 is CASSFSGLRTSGEQFF.

V usage is TRBV12-3 or TRBV12-4 and J usage is TRBJ2-2; TCRdb indicates TRBD1, and absent DNA this call remains unverified. The CDR3 is made up of 13 amino acids. This chain's CDR3 is CASRGLGTGELFF.

The V gene is TRBV25-1, the J gene TRBJ1-2. There are 13 residues in the CDR3. Per the germline V gene, CDR1 is MGHDK and CDR2 is SYGVNS. The CDR3 sequence is CASLKTEGRGYTF.

This chain uses TRBV18 with TRBJ1-2. The length of the CDR3 is 12 residues. Germline CDR1 is KGHSH and CDR2 is LQKENI. CDR3 region: CASSPPEDGYTF. Drawing the rest from reference TRBV18 and TRBJ1-2, the complete variable domain is NAGVMQNPRHLVRRRGQEARLRCSPMKGHSHVYWYRQLPEEGLKFMVYLQKENIIDESGMPKERFSAEFPKEGPSILRIQQVVRGDSAAYFCASSPPEDGYTFGSGTRLTVV.

The rearrangement uses TRBV28 and TRBJ2-1; the D call of TRBD1 rests on TCRdb alone, since no DNA is present to check it. The CDR3 spans 19 residues. Looked up from germline, CDR1 is MDHEN and CDR2 is SYDVKM. This CDR3 reads CASSSGGQVYRGSYNEQFF.

The chain joins TRBV29-1 to TRBJ2-6; TCRdb's D gene call, TRBD2, goes unchecked for lack of DNA. The germline V gene encodes CDR1 SQVTM and CDR2 ANQGSEA. This CDR3 is 19 amino acids long. This CDR3 is CSVEVRLAGGSMGANVLTF.

This chain connects TRBV29-1 to TRBJ2-3; no DNA is available, so the TRBD1 call from TCRdb remains unchecked. This CDR3 contains 13 residues. Germline CDR1 and CDR2: SQVTM and ANQGSEA. CDR3 sequence reads: CSVEGGSPDTQYF.

V is TRBV4-3 and J is TRBJ2-7; TCRdb's assignment of TRBD1 cannot be checked, as there is no DNA. Germline V gene lookup returns CDR1 LGHNA and CDR2 YSLEER. The CDR3 has 14 residues. This CDR3 is CASSHRQGEGEQYF.

This chain connects TRBV7-6 to TRBJ1-1; the D gene TCRdb calls, TRBD1, cannot be checked with no DNA. The CDR3 runs 14 residues. Germline lookup yields CDR1 SGHVS and CDR2 FNYEAQ. CDR3 loop: CASKNRGADAEAFF.